Shown below are 22 T cell receptor beta chains from a single sample sequenced in a study of Graves' ophthalmopathy and Graves' hyperthyroidism. RNA transcripts were the source from which TCR beta CDR3 regions were amplified. HTBI primers were used in a first-round RT-PCR, which preceded a second-round multiplex PCR. TCRdb independently ran MiXCR on the multiplex PCR reads; one entry per CDR3 protein. The sample carries 350,000 to 450,000 distinct CDR3 sequences, under 25% recorded once. The sample comprised peripheral blood. All receptors derive from a woman between 18 and 29 years old with stable Graves' hyperthyroidism.

At least ten counts were recorded for this clonotype. An end of the junction does not agree with germline; a read error may underlie this. The chain combines TRBV11-2 with TRBJ2-7; D gene uncertain. Germline CDR1 and CDR2: SGHAT and FQNNGV. The CDR3 has 12 residues. The CDR3 coding sequence is TGTGCCAGCAGCCGAACTGCTTACGAGCAGCACTTC. Translating gives CASSRTAYEQHF. The whole variable domain, filled in from reference TRBV11-2 and TRBJ2-7, reads EAGVAQSPRYKIIEKRQSVAFWCNPISGHATLYWYQQILGQGPKLLIQFQNNGVVDDSQLPKDRFSAERLKGVDSTLKIQPAKLEDSAVYLCASSRTAYEQHFGPGTRLTVT.

This clonotype showed up many times. The chain couples TRBV19 to TRBJ2-5; TRBD1 matches at 10 bases. The ends lost 1 base at V and 5 bases at J; junction bases unmatched: 10. CDR3 size: 17 residues. The germline V gene has CDR1 LNHDA and CDR2 SQIVND (reference sequence). CDR3 nucleotide sequence: TGTGCCAGTAGTATAGGAACCGGGACAGGGGAGCAGGAGACCCAGTACTTC. This codes for CASSIGTGTGEQETQYF.

The gene calls are TRBV7-2 and TRBJ2-7; TRBD2 aligns across 10 bases. Trimming cost V 2 bases and J 7 bases; bases outside gene matches: 8. CDR1 SGHTA and CDR2 FQGNSA come from the germline V gene. This CDR3 contains 15 residues. The DNA of the CDR3 is TGTGCCAGCAGCTTAAGCGGTAGCGGGGGGTGGGAGCAGTACTTC. Its translation is CASSLSGSGGWEQYF. Full variable domain (outside the CDR3, taken from reference TRBV7-2 and TRBJ2-7): GAGVSQSPSNKVTEKGKDVELRCDPISGHTALYWYRQSLGQGLEFLIYFQGNSAPDKSGLPSDRFSAERTGGSVSTLTIQRTQQEDSAVYLCASSLSGSGGWEQYFGPGTRLTVT.

About this clonotype: This likely comes from a read error, as the CDR3 has no conserved phenylalanine or tryptophan at its end. V usage is TRBV19 and J usage is TRBJ2-7; no firm D call. The V end was cut by 0 bases, the J end by 2 bases, with 14 bases between. This CDR3 has 16 amino acids. In germline, CDR1 is LNHDA, CDR2 SQIVND (reference sequence). The CDR3 region is CASSIDNGHGAYEQYL. The CDR3 region has the DNA TGTGCCAGTAGTATAGATAACGGGCACGGAGCCTACGAGCAGTACCTC.

This clonotype was detected many times. The rearrangement links TRBV20-1 to TRBJ2-7; D may be TRBD1 or TRBD2 (5 bases each). The germline V and J ends were trimmed by 0 bases and 4 bases, with 19 bases remaining between them. The CDR3 runs 16 residues. Germline values: CDR1 DFQATT, CDR2 SNEGSKA (reference sequence). CDR3 sequence reads: CSARDTGAGESYEQYF. Here the CDR3 DNA reads TGCAGTGCTAGAGATACAGGTGCGGGCGAAAGTTACGAGCAGTACTTC.

The table lists this clonotype with many counts. The rearrangement uses TRBV7-8 and TRBJ1-2; 9 bases agree with TRBD1. The CDR3 loop spans 14 amino acids. Germline values: CDR1 SGHVS, CDR2 FQNEAQ. Trimming cost V 1 base and J 8 bases; bases outside gene matches: 5. Here the CDR3 DNA reads TGTGCCAGCAGCTTAGGCGGGACAGGGAGCGGCTACACCTTC. As protein: CASSLGGTGSGYTF.

This clonotype showed up many times. It may be a read error: a sequence one base away is much more abundant. The chain joins TRBV6-2 or TRBV6-3 to TRBJ2-5; D gene ambiguous. Germline V CDR1 and CDR2: MNHEY, SVGEGT. CDR3 length: 12 residues. Trimming pared 2 bases from V and 3 bases from J, leaving 4 bases between. The CDR3 sequence: CASSYREETQYF. The DNA for the CDR3 is TGTGCCAGCAGTTACCGGGAAGAGACCCAGTACTTC.

The sample holds many counts of this clonotype. This chain connects TRBV14 to TRBJ2-7; a weak D match, TRBD2 (5 bases). CDR1 SGHDN and CDR2 FVKESK come from the germline V gene. V was shortened by 3 bases and J by 1 base, with 7 bases between the two germline ends. The CDR3 totals 13 residues. CDR3 sequence: CASSHRRSYEQYF. As DNA, the CDR3 is TGTGCCAGCAGCCATAGGAGGTCCTACGAGCAGTACTTC.

A note on this clonotype: A much larger clone differs by one base, so this may be a read error. J is TRBJ2-5 and V is TRBV13, with D perhaps matching TRBD2 (5 bases). The CDR3 extends over 12 amino acids. CDR1 and CDR2 (germline): PRHDT, FYEKMQ (reference sequence). V lost 5 bases and J lost 12, with 16 bases in between. The CDR3 loop reads CASSLRAGSKYF. Here the CDR3 DNA reads TGTGCCAGCAGCCTAAGGGCGGGTTCCAAGTACTTC.

This clonotype was seen at least ten times. CDR3 bases: TGCAGTGCTCCTTTATGGTTCAGCTCCTACGAGCAGTACTTC. Protein sequence: CSAPLWFSSYEQYF. V usage is TRBV20-1 and J usage is TRBJ2-7; D gene ambiguous. This CDR3 is built from 14 residues. CDR1 and CDR2 (germline): DFQATT, SNEGSKA (reference sequence). The ends were cut back, 5 bases at V and 0 bases at J, with 14 bases in the middle.

This clonotype was seen many times. The chain carries TRBV9 and TRBJ2-5; 8 bases align to TRBD1. CDR1 and CDR2 from the germline V gene are SGDLS and YYNGEE. V was pared by 2 bases and J by 1 base, with 1 base of the junction left unmatched. CDR3 length: 14 residues. This CDR3 is CASSVGTGQETQYF. As DNA, the CDR3 is TGTGCCAGCAGCGTCGGGACAGGCCAAGAGACCCAGTACTTC. Filled out from reference TRBV9 and TRBJ2-5, the complete variable domain reads DSGVTQTPKHLITATGQRVTLRCSPRSGDLSVYWYQQSLDQGLQFLIQYYNGEERAKGNILERFSAQQFPDLHSELNLSSLELGDSALYFCASSVGTGQETQYFGPGTRLLVL.

V is TRBV2 and J is TRBJ2-7; D is perhaps TRBD2 (6 bases). CDR3 length: 12 amino acids. Germline V lookup: CDR1 SNHLY, CDR2 FYNNEI. V lost 6 bases, J lost 3 bases, and 9 bases lay in between. CDR3 coding DNA: TGTGCCAGCAGGGGGCGGGACTACGAGCAGTACTTC. It specifies CASRGRDYEQYF.

With respect to this clonotype: The CDR3 does not close with the conserved phenylalanine or tryptophan, likely indicating a read error. This chain links TRBV12-3 or TRBV12-4 with TRBJ1-1; no clear D gene. V lost 5 bases and J lost 4, with 11 bases in between. This CDR3 contains 13 residues. The CDR3 region has the DNA TGTGCCAGCAGTCACCCCTGGGGCACTGAAGCTTTCGTT. As protein: CASSHPWGTEAFV.

This clonotype was counted many times. Given a much more abundant clone one base away, this may be a read error. The chain links TRBV12-3 or TRBV12-4 to TRBJ1-1; TRBD1 aligns across 9 bases. This CDR3 region has 12 residues. V was pared by 4 bases and J by 8 bases, with 2 bases of the junction left unmatched. CDR3 residues: CASSSGTGEAFF. CDR3 nucleotide sequence: TGTGCCAGCAGTTCCGGGACAGGGGAAGCTTTCTTT.

This chain uses TRBV30 with TRBJ1-6, with 7 bases matching TRBD1. The trim removed 0 bases at V and 13 bases at J, leaving 9 bases unmatched. Germline V gene sequence: CDR1 GTSNPN, CDR2 SVGIG (reference sequence). The CDR3 is 14 residues long. CDR3 nucleotides: TGTGCCTGGAGTGTTCGGCAGGGGGGCAGCCCCCTCCACTTT. Its translation is CAWSVRQGGSPLHF.

This clonotype has at least ten counts. This sequence joins TRBV18 and TRBJ2-7, with D hard to call. The CDR3 sequence is 14 residues long. From germline, CDR1 is KGHSH and CDR2 LQKENI. Trimming shortened V by 1 base and J by 5 bases, and 12 bases separated the two germline ends. The CDR3 here is CASSPQGLSDEQYF. The CDR3 nucleotides are TGTGCCAGCTCACCACAGGGCCTCTCGGACGAGCAGTACTTC. The full variable domain, rest sourced from reference TRBV18 and TRBJ2-7, is NAGVMQNPRHLVRRRGQEARLRCSPMKGHSHVYWYRQLPEEGLKFMVYLQKENIIDESGMPKERFSAEFPKEGPSILRIQQVVRGDSAAYFCASSPQGLSDEQYFGPGTRLTVT.

This clonotype was picked up many times. The rearrangement joins TRBV20-1 to TRBJ1-5; possibly TRBD1 for D (6 bases). The CDR3 covers 16 residues. With 0 bases removed from V and 2 bases from J, the gap between germline ends came to 14 bases. CDR1 and CDR2 (germline): DFQATT, SNEGSKA (reference sequence). CDR3 protein: CSARDHRGAGNQPQHF. CDR3 nucleotides: TGCAGTGCTAGAGACCATAGGGGGGCTGGCAATCAGCCCCAGCATTTT.

The rearrangement joins TRBV29-1 to TRBJ2-2, with D possibly TRBD2 on 5 matching bases. The CDR3 is 15 residues long. V dropped 7 bases and J dropped 4 bases, with 19 bases sitting between them. Germline V lookup: CDR1 SQVTM, CDR2 ANQGSEA. The CDR3 coding sequence is TGCAGCGCCCCTTTCGAGGGCCGGGGCACCGGGGAGCTGTTTTTT. Its translation is CSAPFEGRGTGELFF.

In its sample, this clonotype was seen many times. The rearrangement uses TRBV20-1 and TRBJ2-5; unclear D gene. The V gene's germline CDR1 is DFQATT and CDR2 SNEGSKA (reference sequence). Trimming shortened V by 1 base and J by 1 base, and 16 bases separated the two germline ends. This CDR3 region has 16 residues. The CDR3, as DNA: TGCAGTGCTAGAGGGTGGCATGGCCGCCCCCAAGAGACCCAGTACTTC. Encoded protein: CSARGWHGRPQETQYF.

This clonotype turned up a few times. The chain employs TRBV24-1 and TRBJ2-5, with 10 positions matching TRBD2. V shed 3 bases, J shed 4 bases, and the junction held 7 bases outside the gene matches. From germline, CDR1 is KGHDR and CDR2 SFDVKD. The CDR3 contains 16 residues. The CDR3 protein is CATSDPSGGAGETQYF. The CDR3 DNA follows: TGTGCCACCAGTGATCCCAGCGGGGGGGCAGGAGAGACCCAGTACTTC.

This sequence joins TRBV5-1 and TRBJ2-5; 12 bases line up with TRBD2. The CDR3 contains 16 residues. Looked up from germline, CDR1 is SGHRS and CDR2 is YFSETQ. V gave up 5 bases and J gave up 5 bases; unmatched junction bases: 10. In DNA form, the CDR3 reads TGCGCCAGCAGTCAAACTAGCGGGAGGCTTGCCGAGACCCAGTACTTC. Protein: CASSQTSGRLAETQYF.

This clonotype appeared many times. The CDR3, as DNA: TGTGCCAGCAGCCGATCGATGAGCGGCACTGAAGCTTTCTTT. This sequence encodes CASSRSMSGTEAFF. V and J are TRBV3-1 and TRBJ1-1; D remains unclear. Germline V CDR1 and CDR2: LGHDT, YNNKEL (reference sequence). The germline V and J ends were trimmed by 4 bases and 4 bases, with 13 bases remaining between them. The CDR3 contains 14 residues.